Many counts were recorded for the clone carrying this T cell receptor (beta chain). These data come from a study of T cells after yellow fever vaccination. This CDR3 is built from 13 residues. Germline V gene data show CDR1 as DFQATT and CDR2 as SNEGSKA (reference sequence). With V trimmed by 6 bases and J by 1 base, 5 bases remained unmatched. The study made its TCR cDNA through 5'RACE template switching. That step introduced a universal primer site along with UMIs. TCRdb processed the 5' RACE reads anew with MiXCR; each CDR3 protein has one entry. The sample has hundreds of thousands of distinct CDR3 sequences, about 12% seen once.

The sequence was obtained from a man aged 25 to 40 who received the YFV17D yellow fever vaccine. Specimen: PBMCs, collected on the day of the yellow fever booster vaccination. V is TRBV20-1 and J is TRBJ1-1, with TRBD1 matching 7 bases. CDR3 amino acids: CSARQGKNTEAFF. The CDR3 bases are TGCAGTGCAAGACAGGGTAAGAACACTGAAGCTTTCTTT.